The 23 T cell receptor beta chains below come from one sample, sequenced in a study of response to subunit inactivated influenza vaccine. In TCRdb, the RT-PCR reads were re-called with MiXCR into one record per CDR3 protein. The sample has about 520,000 distinct CDR3 sequences, about 10% seen once; the top ten hold less than 15%. The material was PBMCs from blood, obtained 35 to 45 days after vaccination. Receptors originate from a man in his fifties who received an inactivated influenza vaccine.

This clonotype came up many times. The rearrangement joins TRBV6-5 to TRBJ1-5; TRBD1 is a possible D gene (6 bases). This CDR3 is 16 amino acids long. Trimming pared 0 bases from V and 1 base from J, leaving 10 bases between. The germline CDR1 and CDR2 sequences are MNHEY and SVGAGI. The CDR3 is CASSYSEGGSNQPQHF. The CDR3 DNA reads TGTGCCAGCAGTTACTCGGAGGGGGGGAGCAATCAGCCCCAGCATTTT.

V and J are TRBV7-8 and TRBJ1-3; D perhaps matches TRBD1 (6 bases). The CDR3 length is 19 residues. V lost 5 bases, J lost 0 bases, and 23 bases lay in between. Germline lookup yields CDR1 SGHVS and CDR2 FQNEAQ. CDR3: CASSPSQGSPLFSGNTIYF. The CDR3 DNA sequence: TGTGCCAGCAGCCCGTCACAGGGCTCCCCTTTGTTCTCTGGAAACACCATATATTTT.

This clonotype has just a few counts. V and J are TRBV28 and TRBJ1-5; possible D gene TRBD1, 5 bases. Between the trimmed V and J ends, which lost 3 bases and 5 bases, there was a span of 14 bases. The CDR3 spans 15 residues. Germline V gene data show CDR1 as MDHEN and CDR2 as SYDVKM. The CDR3 loop is CASSLVRQGYQPQHF. The CDR3 nucleotides are TGTGCCAGCAGTTTGGTCAGGCAGGGATATCAGCCCCAGCATTTT.

This chain connects TRBV7-9 to TRBJ2-1; the D gene could be TRBD1 or TRBD2 (7 bases each). Germline CDR1 reads SEHNR; CDR2 reads FQNEAQ (reference sequence). The ends were cut back, 5 bases at V and 8 bases at J, with 19 bases in the middle. This CDR3 spans 15 amino acids. CDR3 in amino acids: CASSPWGGQFDEQFF. Here the CDR3 DNA reads TGTGCCAGCAGCCCTTGGGGGGGACAGTTCGATGAGCAGTTCTTC.

The V gene is TRBV7-2, the J gene TRBJ2-2, with unresolved D. The V and J ends lost 5 bases and 13 bases respectively, with 14 bases between them. The CDR3 consists of 12 residues. Germline loops: CDR1 SGHTA, CDR2 FQGNSA. The DNA of the CDR3 is TGTGCCAGCAGCACCGGTAGTCGCCCGCTGTTTTTT. It encodes CASSTGSRPLFF.

The chain employs TRBV7-2 and TRBJ2-2; D gene ambiguous. CDR1 and CDR2 from the germline V gene are SGHTA and FQGNSA. The CDR3 consists of 16 residues. V was clipped by 1 base and J by 0 bases, with 9 bases between them. DNA for the CDR3: TGTGCCAGCAGCTTAGGACAAATGGCGAACACCGGGGAGCTGTTTTTT. Translating gives CASSLGQMANTGELFF.

The chain recombines TRBV7-9 with TRBJ2-2; D perhaps matches TRBD1 (6 bases). V was shortened by 5 bases and J by 4 bases, with 17 bases between the two germline ends. The CDR3 contains 16 residues. CDR1 is SEHNR and CDR2 is FQNEAQ in the germline V gene (reference sequence). The DNA of the CDR3 is TGTGCCAGCAGCGGGGTGATAACAGGGTCCACCGGGGAGCTGTTTTTT. Its translation is CASSGVITGSTGELFF.

In this sample, this clonotype turned up a few times. This chain uses TRBV7-9 with TRBJ1-6; D not resolved. The V gene lost 4 bases and the J gene lost 5 bases, with 12 bases spanning the gap. The CDR3 sequence is 15 residues long. The V gene's germline CDR1 is SEHNR and CDR2 FQNEAQ (reference sequence). CDR3: CASSWGSGNNSPLHF. The CDR3 region has the DNA TGTGCCAGCAGCTGGGGATCGGGTAATAATTCACCCCTCCACTTT.

This clonotype was observed at least ten times. The V and J genes are TRBV7-9 and TRBJ2-7; 7 nucleotides align to TRBD1. The ends lost 2 bases at V and 2 bases at J; junction bases unmatched: 12. This CDR3 contains 17 residues. The germline gives CDR1 SEHNR, CDR2 FQNEAQ (reference sequence). In DNA, the CDR3 is TGTGCCAGCAGCTTATCCACAGCCAGACAGGGACCCTACGAGCAGTACTTC. This codes for CASSLSTARQGPYEQYF. Full variable domain (outside the CDR3, taken from reference TRBV7-9 and TRBJ2-7): DTGVSQNPRHKITKRGQNVTFRCDPISEHNRLYWYRQTLGQGPEFLTYFQNEAQLEKSRLLSDRFSAERPKGSFSTLEIQRTEQGDSAMYLCASSLSTARQGPYEQYFGPGTRLTVT.

The V call is TRBV4-1, the J call TRBJ2-1; the match to TRBD2 covers 10 bases. The trim removed 3 bases at V and 7 bases at J, leaving 12 bases unmatched. Germline lookup yields CDR1 MGHRA and CDR2 YSYEKL. The CDR3 covers 17 residues. CDR3 protein: CASSQGASGGLGNEQFF. CDR3 DNA: TGCGCCAGCAGCCAGGGCGCTAGCGGGGGCCTGGGGAATGAGCAGTTCTTC.

At least ten counts were recorded for this clonotype. The chain is built from TRBV7-8 and TRBJ2-1, with D hard to call. Trimming took off 8 bases at V and 0 bases at J, with 11 bases between the two ends. The CDR3 spans 14 residues. Germline V gene sequence: CDR1 SGHVS, CDR2 FQNEAQ. Written as DNA, the CDR3 is TGTGCCAGCGTCTCGACCTCCTCCTACAATGAGCAGTTCTTC. This codes for CASVSTSSYNEQFF.

With respect to this clonotype: Given a much more abundant clone one base away, this may be a read error. The rearrangement joins TRBV25-1 to TRBJ2-5, with 9 bases aligning to TRBD2. The CDR3 contains 15 residues. Losses at the gene ends were 3 bases for V and 4 bases for J; bases not matched to a gene: 6. Per germline, CDR1 MGHDK and CDR2 SYGVNS. As DNA, the CDR3 is TGTGCCAGCAGTGAGAAGGGACTAGCCGGAGAGACCCAGTACTTC. This translates into CASSEKGLAGETQYF.

To note about this clonotype: A much larger clone differs from this one at a single base, so this may be a read error. The chain employs TRBV2 and TRBJ1-2, with D hard to call. Germline V gene lookup returns CDR1 SNHLY and CDR2 FYNNEI. The CDR3 covers 13 residues. V gave up 6 bases and J gave up 1 base, with 9 bases separating them. As DNA, the CDR3 is TGTGCCAGCAGAAAAAGGGTTAACTATGGCTACACCTTC. Protein sequence: CASRKRVNYGYTF.

This clonotype was detected a few times. The chain has TRBV15 and TRBJ2-3; D call uncertain. The CDR3 is made up of 12 amino acids. Germline values: CDR1 LNHNV, CDR2 YYDKDF (reference sequence). The ends were cut back, 0 bases at V and 11 bases at J, with 9 bases in the middle. The CDR3 nucleotides are TGTGCCACCAGCAGAGATAGGACGGGGCAGTATTTT. Encoded protein: CATSRDRTGQYF.

V and J are TRBV7-2 and TRBJ2-5, with D perhaps matching TRBD2 (5 bases). The CDR3 covers 17 residues. V lost 0 bases and J 1 base, leaving 15 bases between the germline ends. CDR1 SGHTA and CDR2 FQGNSA come from the germline V gene. In nucleotides, the CDR3 is TGTGCCAGCAGCTTAGCTCTAGCAGGTGTGATCCAAGAGACCCAGTACTTC. Residues: CASSLALAGVIQETQYF.

This clonotype was observed a handful of times. The chain joins TRBV7-9 to TRBJ2-1, with TRBD2 as a possible D gene (6 bases). This CDR3 is 16 amino acids long. Germline V lookup: CDR1 SEHNR, CDR2 FQNEAQ (reference sequence). The V end lost 5 bases, the J end lost 1 base, and 15 bases lay between the germline ends. CDR3 coding DNA: TGTGCCAGCAGCCCGAGGAACCGGGGGTCCTACAATGAGCAGTTCTTC. Its translation: CASSPRNRGSYNEQFF.

This clonotype has a handful of counts. The V gene is TRBV4-3, the J gene TRBJ1-5; D is perhaps TRBD1 (6 bases). In germline, CDR1 is LGHNA, CDR2 YSLEER. Trimming removed 1 base at V and 3 bases at J, with 13 bases between. The CDR3 has 16 amino acids. The CDR3 nucleotides read TGCGCCAGCAGCCAAGTCTGGCAGGGGACCAATCAGCCCCAGCATTTT. It specifies CASSQVWQGTNQPQHF.

The sample holds many counts of this clonotype. This CDR3 is CASSPGGGRSYEQYF. The CDR3, as DNA: TGCGCCAGCAGCCCCGGGGGAGGACGGAGCTACGAGCAGTACTTC. The rearrangement joins TRBV5-1 to TRBJ2-7; D may be TRBD2 (6 bases). The germline gives CDR1 SGHRS, CDR2 YFSETQ. This CDR3 has 15 amino acids. Trimming removed 4 bases at V and 3 bases at J, with 17 bases between.

The chain joins TRBV20-1 to TRBJ1-2, with no clear D. There are 14 residues in the CDR3. Looked up from germline, CDR1 is DFQATT and CDR2 is SNEGSKA (reference sequence). V was trimmed by 0 bases and J by 3 bases, leaving 11 bases between them. The CDR3 DNA sequence: TGCAGTGCTAGAGATGGGTCACGGCACTATGGCTACACCTTC. Amino acid sequence: CSARDGSRHYGYTF.

This clonotype was found a few times. The chain links TRBV12-3 or TRBV12-4 to TRBJ2-1; D assignment may be TRBD1 or TRBD2 (5 bases each). The CDR3 contains 15 residues. Trimming took 2 bases from V and 4 from J, leaving 12 bases between them. In DNA, the CDR3 is TGTGCCAGCAGTTTACGGGGCCCGTATTACAATGAGCAGTTCTTC. Protein: CASSLRGPYYNEQFF.

The V and J genes are TRBV5-5 and TRBJ2-3; 7 bases match TRBD1. CDR1 is SGHKS, CDR2 YYEKEE, per germline (reference sequence). J was trimmed by 4 bases and V by 4 bases; bases with no gene match: 6. The CDR3 totals 14 residues. CDR3 in amino acids: CASSTGQEADTQYF. In nucleotides, the CDR3 is TGTGCCAGCAGCACCGGACAGGAAGCAGATACGCAGTATTTT.

This clonotype has at least ten counts. The chain links TRBV10-3 to TRBJ1-4; the D gene is possibly TRBD1 (5 bases). Trimming pared 8 bases from V and 8 bases from J, leaving 15 bases between. Germline V gene data show CDR1 as ENHRY and CDR2 as SYGVKD. The CDR3 is 13 residues long. Here the CDR3 reads CAIGPGGREKLFF. In DNA, the CDR3 is TGTGCCATCGGCCCCGGGGGTCGGGAAAAACTGTTTTTT.

This clonotype showed up just a few times. V gene TRBV9 combines with J gene TRBJ2-1; weak D call: TRBD1 (7 bases). In germline, CDR1 is SGDLS, CDR2 YYNGEE. The CDR3 is 15 amino acids. Trimming shortened V by 2 bases and J by 7 bases, and 16 bases separated the two germline ends. The CDR3 nucleotides read TGTGCCAGCAGCGTTGGAGGGGGCCGTGTGAATGAGCAGTTCTTC. Translated: CASSVGGGRVNEQFF.